Following are 11 T cell receptor beta chains from one sample sequenced in a study of T cell repertoires in cytomegalovirus infection. Their target antigens are unknown. MiXCR, run by TCRdb on the reads, gives a single entry per CDR3 protein. The sample holds tens of thousands of distinct CDR3 sequences, about 44% seen once. The specimen comprised CD8+ T cells from cultured PBMCs, sampled from culture after CMV antigen stimulation. All receptors derive from a human donor in good health (CMV status not recorded). Some clones in this sample may be carry-over from other donors' samples.

The rearrangement links TRBV7-8 to TRBJ1-1; D gene unclear. The CDR3 has 14 residues. Germline assignment: CDR1 SGHVS and CDR2 FQNEAQ. Deletions cut 2 bases from V and 1 base from J, with 8 bases between. In nucleotides, the CDR3 is TGTGCCAGCAGCTTAAGTAAAGGGAACACTGAAGCTTTCTTT. Translating gives CASSLSKGNTEAFF.

In DNA form, the CDR3 reads TGTGCCAGCAGCCTTCCACTAGCGGCCACAGATACGCAGTATTTT. It yields the protein CASSLPLAATDTQYF. The chain carries TRBV7-9 and TRBJ2-3, with TRBD2 matching 8 bases. The germline V gene has CDR1 SEHNR and CDR2 FQNEAQ (reference sequence). The CDR3 totals 15 residues. V gave up 5 bases and J gave up 2 bases; unmatched junction bases: 6.

This chain connects TRBV12-3 or TRBV12-4 to TRBJ2-3; no clear D. Between the trimmed V and J ends, which lost 6 bases and 1 base, there was a span of 17 bases. The CDR3 loop spans 16 amino acids. This CDR3 is CASSATPGSRTDTQYF. In DNA, the CDR3 is TGTGCCAGCAGCGCGACACCCGGATCGCGCACAGATACGCAGTATTTT.

This rearrangement joins TRBV28 to TRBJ2-2; 9 bases are shared with TRBD1. Germline V gene lookup returns CDR1 MDHEN and CDR2 SYDVKM. With 6 bases clipped from V and 0 bases from J, the junction kept 11 bases outside the gene matches. The CDR3 loop spans 18 amino acids. CDR3 coding DNA: TGTGCCAGCAGCCAAGACAGGGGGAGGCCTTCGAACACCGGGGAGCTGTTTTTT. It translates to CASSQDRGRPSNTGELFF.

The chain is built from TRBV27 and TRBJ2-2; D gene uncertain. Germline V gene lookup returns CDR1 MNHEY and CDR2 SMNVEV (reference sequence). This CDR3 is 14 amino acids long. Between the trimmed V and J ends, which lost 4 bases and 6 bases, there was a span of 12 bases. CDR3 DNA: TGTGCCAGCAGTTCCTGGGATGTCGCCGGGGAGCTGTTTTTT. It yields the protein CASSSWDVAGELFF.

This clonotype has just one count. The V call is TRBV3-1, the J call TRBJ1-1; a possible D gene is TRBD1 (5 bases). The V gene lost 3 bases and the J gene lost 8 bases, with 16 bases spanning the gap. The CDR3 runs to 14 residues. Germline V CDR1 and CDR2: LGHDT, YNNKEL (reference sequence). CDR3: CASSHPGPGGEAFF. In DNA form, the CDR3 reads TGTGCCAGCAGCCACCCCGGCCCCGGGGGGGAAGCTTTCTTT.

This chain uses TRBV6-8 with TRBJ2-5; D possibly corresponds to TRBD2 (5 bases). V lost 4 bases to trimming and J lost 5 bases, with 14 bases between them. CDR3 size: 14 residues. Germline CDR1 and CDR2: MNHGY and SAAAGT. CDR3 sequence (DNA): TGTGCCAGCAGTTTGACTACCCTGGCGGAGACCCAGTACTTC. This translates into CASSLTTLAETQYF.

V usage is TRBV5-6 and J usage is TRBJ2-3, with D perhaps TRBD2 (6 bases). In germline, CDR1 is SGHDT, CDR2 YYEEEE. Trimming took off 3 bases at V and 0 bases at J, with 11 bases between the two ends. The CDR3 loop spans 15 amino acids. CDR3 sequence (DNA): TGTGCCAGCAGCTCGCGCGGGGACAGCACAGATACGCAGTATTTT. It yields the protein CASSSRGDSTDTQYF. The full variable domain, completed using reference TRBV5-6 and TRBJ2-3, is DAGVTQSPTHLIKTRGQQVTLRCSPKSGHDTVSWYQQALGQGPQFIFQYYEEEERQRGNFPDRFSGHQFPNYSSELNVNALLLGDSALYLCASSSRGDSTDTQYFGPGTRLTVL.

The chain has TRBV6-6 and TRBJ2-7, with a weak D call TRBD1 (6 bases). V was clipped by 2 bases and J by 5 bases, with 10 bases between them. CDR3 length: 13 residues. Germline V gene lookup returns CDR1 MNHNY and CDR2 SVGAGI (reference sequence). The CDR3 nucleotides read TGTGCCAGCAGTTACCCGACAGGAGACGAGCAGTACTTC. Protein product: CASSYPTGDEQYF.

V gene TRBV7-6 combines with J gene TRBJ1-1, with 7 nucleotides matching TRBD1. Per the germline V gene, CDR1 is SGHVS and CDR2 is FNYEAQ. This CDR3 is built from 15 residues. V was pared by 5 bases and J by 4 bases, with 10 bases of the junction left unmatched. CDR3 amino acids: CASSTKSDRPTEAFF. The CDR3 DNA follows: TGTGCCAGCAGCACCAAATCGGACAGGCCCACTGAAGCTTTCTTT.

This chain connects TRBV5-4 to TRBJ1-2; perhaps TRBD1 as D (5 bases). This CDR3 is 14 amino acids long. Germline CDR1 and CDR2: SGHNT and YYREEE (reference sequence). V lost 4 bases to trimming and J lost 0 bases, with 10 bases between them. CDR3 loop: CASSPGTTNYGYTF. CDR3 bases: TGTGCCAGCAGCCCTGGGACGACTAACTATGGCTACACCTTC.